This T cell receptor beta chain was sequenced for a study of blood T cells in healthy people across ages. Using a J-beta primer mix together with a sample-barcoded 5' primer, a second PCR was run for roughly 6 to 12 cycles. Each cDNA molecule, via a template-switch adaptor with 12 random nucleotides, was tagged. One entry per CDR3 protein results from TCRdb running MiXCR on the 5' RACE reads. The sample shows hundreds of thousands of distinct CDR3 sequences, less than 80% of them seen only once. The CDR3 is made up of 12 amino acids. CDR1 LNHNV and CDR2 YYDKDF come from the germline V gene (reference sequence). The V gene lost 3 bases and the J gene lost 3 bases, with 6 bases spanning the gap. Every sample yielded at least 6 million isolated PBMCs.

J is TRBJ2-7 and V is TRBV15; D gene ambiguous. The clonotype originates from a man in his thirties or forties in good health. The specimen was blood. Written as DNA, the CDR3 is TGTGCCACCAGCAGCGGTTACTACGAGCAGTACTTC. It yields the protein CATSSGYYEQYF. The whole variable domain, filled in from reference TRBV15 and TRBJ2-7, reads DAMVIQNPRYQVTQFGKPVTLSCSQTLNHNVMYWYQQKSSQAPKLLFHYYDKDFNNEADTPDNFQSRRPNTSFCFLDIRSPGLGDTAMYLCATSSGYYEQYFGPGTRLTVT.